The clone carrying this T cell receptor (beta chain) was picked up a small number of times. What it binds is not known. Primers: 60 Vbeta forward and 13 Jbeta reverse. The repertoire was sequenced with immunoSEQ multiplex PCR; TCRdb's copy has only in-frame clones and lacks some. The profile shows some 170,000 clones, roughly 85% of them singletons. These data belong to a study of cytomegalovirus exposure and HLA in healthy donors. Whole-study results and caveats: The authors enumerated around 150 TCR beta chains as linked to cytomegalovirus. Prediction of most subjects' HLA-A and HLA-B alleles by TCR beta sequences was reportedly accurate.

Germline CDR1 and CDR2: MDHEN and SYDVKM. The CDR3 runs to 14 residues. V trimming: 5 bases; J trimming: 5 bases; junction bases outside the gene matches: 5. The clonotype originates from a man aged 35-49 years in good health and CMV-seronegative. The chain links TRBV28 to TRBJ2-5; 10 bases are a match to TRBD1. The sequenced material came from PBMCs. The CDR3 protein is CASSMGGQGETQYF. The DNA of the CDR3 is TGTGCCAGCAGTATGGGGGGACAGGGGGAGACCCAGTACTTC.